This entry lists 3 T cell receptor beta chains sequenced from one sample in a study of blood T cell repertoires in COVID-19. Profiled with immunoSEQ multiplex PCR; TCRdb holds only in-frame clones, not every one. The sample lists about 360,000 clones; about 86% were seen once. Material for sequencing was peripheral blood. The source is a woman aged 60-75 years with COVID-19, enrolled during active disease.

The chain is built from TRBV5-1 and TRBJ1-2; weak D call: TRBD1 (5 bases). Between the trimmed V and J ends, which lost 0 bases and 8 bases, there was a span of 11 bases. This CDR3 is 13 amino acids long. Germline CDR1 reads SGHRS; CDR2 reads YFSETQ. The DNA of the CDR3 is TGCGCCAGCAGCTTGGCGGCCAGGGCGGGCTACACCTTC. Translated: CASSLAARAGYTF.

Only a few counts were recorded for this clone. This chain joins TRBV5-4 and TRBJ2-7; 8 bases line up with TRBD2. CDR3 length: 14 amino acids. Germline values: CDR1 SGHNT, CDR2 YYREEE (reference sequence). V was pared by 5 bases and J by 5 bases, with 9 bases of the junction left unmatched. CDR3 bases: TGTGCCAGCAGTTCGGGACTAGTTAGCCACGAGCAGTACTTC. Its protein product is CASSSGLVSHEQYF.

The chain employs TRBV6-5 and TRBJ1-2; 7 bases are a match to TRBD1. V shed 2 bases and J 7 bases; nucleotides not matched to a gene: 4. This CDR3 spans 13 amino acids. Germline V CDR1 and CDR2: MNHEY, SVGAGI. This CDR3 reads CASSYRGRRGYTF. The CDR3 nucleotides read TGTGCCAGCAGTTACAGGGGGCGTCGTGGCTACACCTTC.